This passage covers 3 T cell receptor beta chains from one sample sequenced in a study of T cell repertoires in cytomegalovirus infection. In TCRdb, the reads were re-called with MiXCR into one record per CDR3 protein. The table has approximately 340,000 distinct CDR3 sequences, under 35% seen once. These TCRs' antigens remain unknown. The specimen comprised cultured PBMCs, sampled from culture after CMV antigen stimulation. These TCRs come from a human donor in good health (CMV status not recorded). Some clones in this sample may be carry-over from other donors' samples.

This clonotype was observed a handful of times. V and J are TRBV19 and TRBJ1-5; D is ambiguous. Per germline, CDR1 LNHDA and CDR2 SQIVND (reference sequence). Between the trimmed V and J ends, which lost 7 bases and 4 bases, there was a span of 11 bases. This CDR3 spans 13 amino acids. CDR3 sequence reads: CASTNKGNQPQHF. The CDR3 region has the DNA TGTGCCAGTACCAATAAGGGTAATCAGCCCCAGCATTTT.

By share, this clonotype ranks as medium-sized. The chain employs TRBV7-2 and TRBJ1-3, with D hard to call. Germline CDR1 reads SGHTA; CDR2 reads FQGNSA. V lost 9 bases to trimming and J lost 0 bases, with 6 bases between them. CDR3 length: 12 residues. The CDR3 loop is CASRASGNTIYF. The CDR3 DNA reads as TGTGCCAGTAGGGCCTCTGGAAACACCATATATTTT. Supplemented by reference TRBV7-2 and TRBJ1-3, the full variable domain reads GAGVSQSPSNKVTEKGKDVELRCDPISGHTALYWYRQSLGQGLEFLIYFQGNSAPDKSGLPSDRFSAERTGGSVSTLTIQRTQQEDSAVYLCASRASGNTIYFGEGSWLTVV.

This chain links TRBV4-2 with TRBJ1-5; D is possibly TRBD1 (5 bases). This CDR3 is 17 amino acids long. Germline V gene lookup returns CDR1 LGHNA and CDR2 YNFKEQ. V was pared by 0 bases and J by 0 bases, with 12 bases between. CDR3 in DNA: TGTGCCAGCAGCCAAGATCTACAGGTGTATAGCAATCAGCCCCAGCATTTT. Translation gives CASSQDLQVYSNQPQHF.